Shown below are 5 T cell receptor beta chains from a single sample sequenced in a study of T cells in Graves' hyperthyroidism and ophthalmopathy. RNA transcripts provided the source from which TCR beta CDR3 regions were amplified. Carried out on the TCR CDR3, a first-round RT-PCR used the HTBI primer set. TCRdb re-analysed the multiplex PCR reads in MiXCR, keeping a single row per CDR3 protein. The sample contains about 420,000 distinct CDR3 sequences, 15% to 19% of which appear only once. The sequenced material came from blood. These receptors all stem from a woman under 30 with Graves' hyperthyroidism.

This clonotype was detected many times. This chain connects TRBV5-1 to TRBJ2-5; perhaps TRBD1 as D (6 bases). This CDR3 is 13 amino acids long. Deletions cut 2 bases from V and 2 bases from J, with 7 bases between. Germline V lookup: CDR1 SGHRS, CDR2 YFSETQ. CDR3 in amino acids: CASSFQGQETQYF. The CDR3 DNA reads as TGCGCCAGCAGCTTTCAGGGGCAAGAGACCCAGTACTTC.

This clonotype was picked up many times. This chain joins TRBV27 and TRBJ1-5, with 7 nucleotides matching TRBD1. J gave up 6 bases and V 6 bases, and 17 bases lay outside the gene matches. The CDR3 has 17 amino acids. From germline, CDR1 is MNHEY and CDR2 SMNVEV (reference sequence). The CDR3 region has the DNA TGTGCCAGCAGCTTACCACCTCAAGGGGGCCAGGGTCAGCCCCAGCATTTT. This encodes CASSLPPQGGQGQPQHF.

This clonotype occurred a few times. This sequence joins TRBV3-1 and TRBJ2-3; possibly TRBD2 for D (7 bases). The CDR3 has 16 residues. V shed 0 bases and J shed 4 bases, with 14 bases lying between them. Germline values: CDR1 LGHDT, CDR2 YNNKEL (reference sequence). CDR3 bases: TGTGCCAGCAGCCAAGAGAGGGGGGGCTGGCCAGATACGCAGTATTTT. As protein: CASSQERGGWPDTQYF.

The table lists this clonotype with many counts. The J gene is TRBJ2-7, the V gene TRBV19; 12 bases match TRBD1. Germline V CDR1 and CDR2: LNHDA, SQIVND (reference sequence). The CDR3 totals 16 residues. The trim removed 0 bases at V and 4 bases at J, leaving 4 bases unmatched. The chain's CDR3 is CASSIDGTGGIYEQYF. Here the CDR3 DNA reads TGTGCCAGTAGTATAGACGGGACAGGGGGCATATACGAGCAGTACTTC.

CDR3 sequence (DNA): TGCAGTGCCCCCTCCACTGGGAACACTGAAGCTTTCTTT. It specifies CSAPSTGNTEAFF. The chain couples TRBV20-1 to TRBJ1-1; D is undetermined. CDR3 length: 13 amino acids. V shed 6 bases and J shed 1 base, with 12 bases lying between them. The V gene's germline CDR1 is DFQATT and CDR2 SNEGSKA (reference sequence).